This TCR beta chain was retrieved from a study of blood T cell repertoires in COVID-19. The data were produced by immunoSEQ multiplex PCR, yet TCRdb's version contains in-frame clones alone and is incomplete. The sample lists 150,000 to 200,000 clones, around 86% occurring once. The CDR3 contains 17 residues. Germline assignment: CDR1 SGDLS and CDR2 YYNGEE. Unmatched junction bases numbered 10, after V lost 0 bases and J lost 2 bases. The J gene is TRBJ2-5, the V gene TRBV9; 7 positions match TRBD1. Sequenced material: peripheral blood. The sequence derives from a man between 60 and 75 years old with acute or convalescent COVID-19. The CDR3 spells CASSVGGPGQSQETQYF. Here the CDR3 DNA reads TGTGCCAGCAGCGTAGGAGGCCCGGGACAGAGTCAAGAGACCCAGTACTTC.